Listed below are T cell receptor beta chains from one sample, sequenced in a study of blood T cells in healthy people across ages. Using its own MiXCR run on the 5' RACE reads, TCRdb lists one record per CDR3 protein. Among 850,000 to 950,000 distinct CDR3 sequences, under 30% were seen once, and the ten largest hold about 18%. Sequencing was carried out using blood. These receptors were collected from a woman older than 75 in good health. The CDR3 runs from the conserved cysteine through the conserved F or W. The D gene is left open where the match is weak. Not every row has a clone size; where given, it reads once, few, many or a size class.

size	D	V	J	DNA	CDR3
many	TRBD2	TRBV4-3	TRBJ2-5	TGCGCCAGCAGCCAAGATAGGCTAGCGGGGGTTACGTACCAAGAGACCCAGTACTTC	CASSQDRLAGVTYQETQYF
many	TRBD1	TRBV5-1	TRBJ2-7	TGCGCCAGCAGGGAAGGGACAGGGGCAATCTACGAGCAGTACTTC	CASREGTGAIYEQYF
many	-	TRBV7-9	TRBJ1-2	TGTGCCAGCAGCTTAGGCCCAGGGGATGGCTACACCTTC	CASSLGPGDGYTF
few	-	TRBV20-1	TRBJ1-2	TGCAGTGCTAGGTCGCCAGGGGCACAGTCCTTGTACCGCTACACCTTC	CSARSPGAQSLYRYTF
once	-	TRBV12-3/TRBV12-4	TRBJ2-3	TGTGCCAGCAGCGCGGGCACAGATGTGCAGTATTTT	CASSAGTDVQYF
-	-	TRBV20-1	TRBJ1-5	TGCAGTGCTAGAGATACACGTGAACAGCCCCAGCATTTT	CSARDTREQPQHF
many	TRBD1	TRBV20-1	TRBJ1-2	TGCAGTGCTAGAGTAGGACAGGGAATTAACTATGGCTACACCTTC	CSARVGQGINYGYTF
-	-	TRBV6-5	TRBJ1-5	TGTGCCAGCAGGCGTCACAGGGATTGGAGTCAGCCCCAGCATTTT	CASRRHRDWSQPQHF
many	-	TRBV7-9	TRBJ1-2	TGTGCCAGCAGCCGTCAGGGTATTGTCTATGGCTACACCTTC	CASSRQGIVYGYTF
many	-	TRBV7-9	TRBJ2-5	TGTGCCAGCAGCTTAGCTGAGACCCAAACAGAGACCCAGTACTTC	CASSLAETQTETQYF
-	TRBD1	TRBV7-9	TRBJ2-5	TGTGCCAGCAGCCCCGGACAGGGTGGAGTGACCCAGTACTTC	CASSPGQGGVTQYF
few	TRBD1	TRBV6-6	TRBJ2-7	TGTGCCAGCAGGCCCGACAGGGAAGGCGCCTACGAGCAGTACTTC	CASRPDREGAYEQYF
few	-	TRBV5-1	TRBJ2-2	TGCGCCAGCAGCAGGGACCTGAACACCGGGGAGCTGTTTTTT	CASSRDLNTGELFF
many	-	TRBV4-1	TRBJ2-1	TGCGCCAGCAGCCGGCTCGAAACCCGCAATGAGCAGTTCTTC	CASSRLETRNEQFF
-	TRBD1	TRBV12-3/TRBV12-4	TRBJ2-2	TGTGCCAGCAGTTTAGGGACAGGGGTCAACACCGGGGAGCTGTTTTTT	CASSLGTGVNTGELFF
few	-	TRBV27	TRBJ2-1	TGTGCCAGTCGAAGTTTAATGGGGAGCTCCTACAATGAGCAGTTCTTC	CASRSLMGSSYNEQFF
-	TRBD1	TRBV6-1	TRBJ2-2	TGTGCCAGCAAGACAGGGAAGGATTTCACCGGGGAGCTGTTTTTT	CASKTGKDFTGELFF
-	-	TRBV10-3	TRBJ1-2	TGTGCCAACTCTGAAACAGGGACTTATGGCTACACCTTC	CANSETGTYGYTF
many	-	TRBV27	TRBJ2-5	TGTGCCAGCAGTTTATACAGGGAGGGGACCCAGTACTTC	CASSLYREGTQYF
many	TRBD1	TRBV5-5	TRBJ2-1	TGTGCCAGCAGCAACCGGGACAGAGAGGACAATGAGCAGTTCTTC	CASSNRDREDNEQFF
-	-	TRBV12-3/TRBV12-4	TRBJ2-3	TGTGCCAGCAATCTAGGAGTGAGACTAGATACGCAGTATTTT	CASNLGVRLDTQYF
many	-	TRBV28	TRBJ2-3	TGTGCCAGCAGTTTATCCAGGGGACAAGATACGCAGTATTTT	CASSLSRGQDTQYF
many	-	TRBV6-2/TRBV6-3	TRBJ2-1	TGTGCCAGCAGTTCGGATCTTGTATCCTACAATGAGCAGTTCTTC	CASSSDLVSYNEQFF
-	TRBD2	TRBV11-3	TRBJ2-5	TGTGCCAGCAGCTCGCCCCCCCGGGACTATAGAGAGACCCAGTACTTC	CASSSPPRDYRETQYF
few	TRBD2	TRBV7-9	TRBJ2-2	TGTGCCAGCAGCTCGATAGCGGGGGCAAACACCGGGGAGCTGTTTTTT	CASSSIAGANTGELFF
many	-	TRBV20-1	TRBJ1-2	TGCAGTGCTAGACCTAAGACAGGAAACTATGGCTACACCTTC	CSARPKTGNYGYTF
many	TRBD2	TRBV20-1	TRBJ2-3	TGCAGTGCTAGATACCAGCGGGGGAGCACAGATACGCAGTATTTT	CSARYQRGSTDTQYF